The T cell receptor (beta chain) described here comes from a study of blood T cell repertoires in COVID-19. Study as a whole: Samples representing acute and convalescent COVID-19 were sourced from the United States, Italy and Spain. PBMCs, B-cell-depleted T cells, or T cells were the source of the cDNA or gDNA that made up the material.

Germline V lookup: CDR1 MGHDK, CDR2 SYGVNS. The CDR3 contains 14 residues. V was clipped by 6 bases and J by 3 bases, with 14 bases between them. In the authors' methods: Amplification from reference gene primers served as the basis for estimated nucleated cell counts. The table came from immunoSEQ multiplex PCR; TCRdb's copy has only in-frame clones and leaves some out. For V, J and clone size, that table is used; D and trimming come from the DNA. The table lists fewer than 350,000 clones, 70% to 90% of them singletons. The V gene is TRBV25-1, the J gene TRBJ2-5; a possible D gene is TRBD1 (6 bases). The sample consisted of peripheral blood. The source is a woman between 45 and 65 years old with active or convalescent COVID-19. The CDR3 nucleotides read TGTGCCAGCAGCGTGGGACATTTGGAAGAGACCCAGTACTTC. Protein: CASSVGHLEETQYF.